The clone carrying this T cell receptor (beta chain) has a count of ten or more. TCRdb independently ran MiXCR on the RACE reads; one entry per CDR3 protein. The sample lists about 68,000 distinct CDR3 sequences, approximately 9.9% occurring once. This CDR3 region has 16 residues. After removal of 4 bases from V and 2 bases from J, the junction contained 4 bases not matched to a gene. Germline CDR1 MNHNS, CDR2 SASEGT. The sample's time point: pre-sensitization, week 0. Treatment described: therapeutic diphenylcyclopropenone sensitization with weekly scalp DPC. The source of the sample is a study of human T cells and chemical hapten exposure.

V gene TRBV6-1 combines with J gene TRBJ2-1; 11 positions agree with TRBD2. The TCR comes from a woman aged 45 to 65 with alopecia areata. Some clones in this sample may be carry-over from other donors' samples. Sequenced material: whole blood, taken in connection with sensitization to the hapten diphenylcyclopropenone (DPC). In nucleotides, the CDR3 is TGTGCCAGCAGTGCACTAGCGGGAGCAACCTACAATGAGCAGTTCTTC. Amino acid sequence: CASSALAGATYNEQFF.